This T cell receptor beta chain comes out of a study of T cells in localized non-small cell lung cancer. Findings and limits, study-wide: Sequence data derive from only one tumor region, so heterogeneity remains possible. T cell clonality was highest in uninvolved adjacent lung, above tumor. There were a median roughly 60 of the top 100 tumor clones appearing in adjacent lung.

V was shortened by 6 bases and J by 1 base, with 8 bases between the two germline ends. This CDR3 is 13 amino acids long. CDR1 is SGHAT and CDR2 is FQNNGV in the germline V gene. Comments on this clone: Its antigen is undetermined.

Some clones are missing from TCRdb's copy, which holds only in-frame ones; the method was immunoSEQ multiplex PCR. This sample has 25,000 to 35,000 clones, with approximately 90% found just once. The sample in question was peripheral blood mononuclear cells, obtained before any cancer treatment. The clonotype was recovered from a woman aged 35-70 years with stage III lung adenocarcinoma. The V gene is TRBV11-2, the J gene TRBJ2-3; D is possibly TRBD1 (5 bases). Here the CDR3 DNA reads TGTGCCAGCAGAGTAGGGGGCACAGATACGCAGTATTTT. Its translation is CASRVGGTDTQYF.